This entry concerns a single TCR beta chain. The sample comes from a study of T cell changes during pregnancy in multiple sclerosis. Sequencing was performed with immunoSEQ multiplex PCR; in TCRdb, only in-frame clones are kept and a portion is missing. The table includes approximately 31,000 clones, over 85% detected once. In germline, CDR1 is PRHDT, CDR2 FYEKMQ (reference sequence). The V gene lost 2 bases and the J gene lost 7 bases, with 11 bases spanning the gap. The CDR3 covers 14 residues. V is TRBV13 and J is TRBJ2-2; a possible D gene is TRBD2 (5 bases). The source of this sequence is a female donor in good health, enrolled as a control in a pregnancy study. The sample in question was CD4+ T cells from peripheral blood mononuclear cells, obtained in the second trimester of pregnancy. The CDR3 is CASSLYGVSGELFF. The DNA for the CDR3 is TGTGCCAGCAGCTTATACGGGGTTAGCGGGGAGCTGTTTTTT.